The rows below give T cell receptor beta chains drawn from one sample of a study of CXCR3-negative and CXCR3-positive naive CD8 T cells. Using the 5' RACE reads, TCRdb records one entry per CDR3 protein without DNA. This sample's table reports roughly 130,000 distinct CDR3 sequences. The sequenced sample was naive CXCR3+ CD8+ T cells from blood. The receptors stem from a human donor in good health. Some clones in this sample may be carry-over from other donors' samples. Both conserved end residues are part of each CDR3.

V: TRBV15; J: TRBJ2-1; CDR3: CATSRVKTVNEQFF
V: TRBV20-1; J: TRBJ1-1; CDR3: CSASKQGESTEAFF
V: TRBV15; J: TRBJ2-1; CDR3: CATSPSLVNEQFF
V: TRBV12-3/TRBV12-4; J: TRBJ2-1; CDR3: CASSTDGPYNEQFF
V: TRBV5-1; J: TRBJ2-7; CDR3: CASGPGQGTYEQYF
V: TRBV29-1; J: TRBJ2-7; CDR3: CSVSSGGAYEQYF
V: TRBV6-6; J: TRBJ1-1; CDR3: CASSYSIARGDTEAFF
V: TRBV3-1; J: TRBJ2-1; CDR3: CASSQVLDRSHYNEQFF
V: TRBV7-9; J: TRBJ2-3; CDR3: CASSLDESLPRTDTQYF
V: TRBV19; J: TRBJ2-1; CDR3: CASSTSGWSYNEQFF
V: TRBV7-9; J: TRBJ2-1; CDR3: CASTGQRAGDYNEQFF
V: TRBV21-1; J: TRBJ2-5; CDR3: CASSKDSDRVKHQETQYF
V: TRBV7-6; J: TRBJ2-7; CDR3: CASSFGDSTYEQYF
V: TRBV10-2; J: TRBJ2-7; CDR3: CASRSGDRPSYEQYF
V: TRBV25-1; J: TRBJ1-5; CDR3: CASAPGGSNQPQHF
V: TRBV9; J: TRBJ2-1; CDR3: CASSLGQGGIFF
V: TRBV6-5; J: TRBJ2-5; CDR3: CASSLARGGYSETQYF